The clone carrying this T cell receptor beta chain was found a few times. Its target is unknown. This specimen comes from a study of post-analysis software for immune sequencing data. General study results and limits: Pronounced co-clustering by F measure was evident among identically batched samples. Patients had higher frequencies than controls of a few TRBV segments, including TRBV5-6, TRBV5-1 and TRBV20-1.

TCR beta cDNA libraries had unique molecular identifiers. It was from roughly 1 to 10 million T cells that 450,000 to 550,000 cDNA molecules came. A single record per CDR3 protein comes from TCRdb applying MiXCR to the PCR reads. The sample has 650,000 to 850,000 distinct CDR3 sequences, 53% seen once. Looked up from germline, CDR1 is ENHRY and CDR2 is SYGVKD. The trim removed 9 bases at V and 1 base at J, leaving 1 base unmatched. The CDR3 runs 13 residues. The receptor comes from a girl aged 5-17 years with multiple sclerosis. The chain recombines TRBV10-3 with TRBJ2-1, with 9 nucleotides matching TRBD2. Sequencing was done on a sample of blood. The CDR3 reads CAMTSGSYNEQFF. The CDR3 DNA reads TGTGCCATGACTAGCGGATCCTACAATGAGCAGTTCTTC.